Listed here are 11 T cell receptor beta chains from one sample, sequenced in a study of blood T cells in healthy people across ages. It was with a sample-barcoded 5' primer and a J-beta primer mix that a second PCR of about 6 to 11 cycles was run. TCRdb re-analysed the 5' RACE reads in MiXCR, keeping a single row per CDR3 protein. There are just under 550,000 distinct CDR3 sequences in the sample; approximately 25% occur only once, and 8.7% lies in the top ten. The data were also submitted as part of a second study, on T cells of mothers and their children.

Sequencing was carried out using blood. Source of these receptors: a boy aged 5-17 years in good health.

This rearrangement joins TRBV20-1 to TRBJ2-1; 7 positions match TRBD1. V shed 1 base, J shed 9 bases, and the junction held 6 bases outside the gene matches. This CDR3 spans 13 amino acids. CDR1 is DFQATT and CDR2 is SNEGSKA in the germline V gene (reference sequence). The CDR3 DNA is TGCAGTGCTAGAGGGACAGGCCGCGGTGAGCAGTTCTTC. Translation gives CSARGTGRGEQFF.

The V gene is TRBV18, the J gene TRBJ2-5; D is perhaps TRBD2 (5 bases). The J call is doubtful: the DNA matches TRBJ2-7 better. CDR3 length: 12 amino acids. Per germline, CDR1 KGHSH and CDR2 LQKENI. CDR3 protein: CASSPGVDEQYF. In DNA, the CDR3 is TGTGCCAGCTCACCGGGAGTCGACGAGCAGTACTTC.

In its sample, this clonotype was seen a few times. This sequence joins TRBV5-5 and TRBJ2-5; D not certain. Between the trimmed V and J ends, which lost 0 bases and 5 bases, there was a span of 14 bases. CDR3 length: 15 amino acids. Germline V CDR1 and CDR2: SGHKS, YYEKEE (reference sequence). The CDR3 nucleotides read TGTGCCAGCAGCTTGGATGTCAGCGTGGGGGAGACCCAGTACTTC. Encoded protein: CASSLDVSVGETQYF.

CDR3 sequence: CASKRQVKHTEAFF. CDR3 bases: TGTGCCAGCAAACGACAGGTTAAGCACACTGAAGCTTTCTTT. This chain uses TRBV28 with TRBJ1-1; possible D gene TRBD1, 6 bases. Trimming removed 7 bases from V and 3 bases from J, with 15 bases in between. The CDR3 is made up of 14 amino acids. Germline CDR1 is MDHEN and CDR2 is SYDVKM.

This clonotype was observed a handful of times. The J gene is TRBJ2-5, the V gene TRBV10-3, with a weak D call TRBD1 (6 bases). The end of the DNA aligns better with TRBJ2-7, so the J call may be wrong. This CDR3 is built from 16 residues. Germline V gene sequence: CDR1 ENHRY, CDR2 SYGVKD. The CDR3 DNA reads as TGTGCCATCAGTGTGACAATCGGACAGTCCCCTTTCGAGCAGTACTTC. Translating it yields CAISVTIGQSPFEQYF.

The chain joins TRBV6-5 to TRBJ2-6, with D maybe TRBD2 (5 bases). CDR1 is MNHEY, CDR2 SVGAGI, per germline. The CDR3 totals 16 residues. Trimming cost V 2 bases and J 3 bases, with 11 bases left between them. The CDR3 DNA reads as TGTGCCAGCAGTTACGTCACCGGGATTGGGGCCAACGTCCTGACTTTC. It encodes CASSYVTGIGANVLTF.

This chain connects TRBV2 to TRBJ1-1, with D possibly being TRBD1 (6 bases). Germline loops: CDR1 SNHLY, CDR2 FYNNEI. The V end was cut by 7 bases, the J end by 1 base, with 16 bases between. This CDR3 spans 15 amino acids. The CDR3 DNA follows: TGTGCCAGCACTGAGGATACAGGGCGGAACACTGAAGCTTTCTTT. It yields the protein CASTEDTGRNTEAFF. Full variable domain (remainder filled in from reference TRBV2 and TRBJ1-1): EPEVTQTPSHQVTQMGQEVILRCVPISNHLYFYWYRQILGQKVEFLVSFYNNEISEKSEIFDDQFSVERPDGSNFTLKIRSTKLEDSAMYFCASTEDTGRNTEAFFGQGTRLTVV.

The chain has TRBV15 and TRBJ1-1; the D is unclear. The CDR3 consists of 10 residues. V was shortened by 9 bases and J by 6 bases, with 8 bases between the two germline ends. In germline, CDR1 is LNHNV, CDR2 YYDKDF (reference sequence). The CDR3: CATQSAEAFF. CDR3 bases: TGTGCCACGCAGTCAGCTGAAGCTTTCTTT.

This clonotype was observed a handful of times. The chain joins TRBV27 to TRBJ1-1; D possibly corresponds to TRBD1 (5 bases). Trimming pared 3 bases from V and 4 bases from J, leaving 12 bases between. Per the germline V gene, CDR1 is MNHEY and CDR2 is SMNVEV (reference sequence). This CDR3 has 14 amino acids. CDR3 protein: CASSFGQGGTEAFF. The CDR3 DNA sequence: TGTGCCAGCAGTTTCGGTCAGGGTGGCACTGAAGCTTTCTTT.

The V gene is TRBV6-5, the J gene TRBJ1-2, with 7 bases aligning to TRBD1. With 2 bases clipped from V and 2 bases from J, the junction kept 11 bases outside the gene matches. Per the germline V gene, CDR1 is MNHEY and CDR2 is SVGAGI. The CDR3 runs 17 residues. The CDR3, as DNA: TGTGCCAGCAGTTACCCAATTAATGGCAGGGGGAACTATGGCTACACCTTC. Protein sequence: CASSYPINGRGNYGYTF.

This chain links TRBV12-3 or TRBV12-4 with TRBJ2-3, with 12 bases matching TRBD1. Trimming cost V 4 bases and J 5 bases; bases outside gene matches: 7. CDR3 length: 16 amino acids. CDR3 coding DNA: TGTGCCAGCAGTTCCACCGGGACAGGGGGCAGAGATACGCAGTATTTT. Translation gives CASSSTGTGGRDTQYF.